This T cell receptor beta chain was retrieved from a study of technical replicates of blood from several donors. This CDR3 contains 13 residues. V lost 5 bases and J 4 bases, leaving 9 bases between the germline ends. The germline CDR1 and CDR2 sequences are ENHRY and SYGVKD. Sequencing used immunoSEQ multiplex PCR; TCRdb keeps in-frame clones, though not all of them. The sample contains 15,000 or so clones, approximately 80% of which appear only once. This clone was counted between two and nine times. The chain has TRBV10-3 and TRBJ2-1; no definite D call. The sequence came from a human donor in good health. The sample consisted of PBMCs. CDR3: CAISYTEYNEQFF. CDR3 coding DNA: TGTGCCATCAGTTATACAGAATACAATGAGCAGTTCTTC.